This T cell receptor (beta chain) was sequenced during a study of blood T cell repertoires in COVID-19. The overall study: The United States, Italy and Spain supplied acute and convalescent COVID-19 samples.

V was cut by 1 base and J by 0 bases, with 7 bases left in between. Germline V lookup: CDR1 GTSNPN, CDR2 SVGIG (reference sequence). The CDR3 totals 14 residues. Method: immunoSEQ multiplex PCR; TCRdb's copy keeps in-frame clones and lacks some. The sample lists around 34,000 clones; 82% were seen once. This TCR was recovered from an elderly man with active or convalescent COVID-19. The sample was peripheral blood. The rearrangement links TRBV30 to TRBJ2-1; D is uncertain. In nucleotides, the CDR3 is TGTGCCTGGAGTGCACTCCGCTCCTACAATGAGCAGTTCTTC. Protein: CAWSALRSYNEQFF.